This T cell receptor beta chain was found in a study of blood T cell repertoires in COVID-19. Background on the study: Collection of acute and convalescent COVID-19 samples took place in the United States, Italy and Spain.

The length of the CDR3 is 17 residues. V gave up 0 bases and J gave up 6 bases, with 20 bases separating them. Germline lookup yields CDR1 SNHLY and CDR2 FYNNEI. As processed by the authors: Reference gene primer amplification gave estimated nucleated cell counts. Here immunoSEQ multiplex PCR was the method, and the copy in TCRdb shows in-frame clones only, minus some. For V, J and clone size, that table is used; D and trimming come from the DNA. This sample yields roughly 120,000 clones, of which about 85% are seen a single time; approximately 2% belongs to the top ten. The chain couples TRBV2 to TRBJ1-1; D is possibly TRBD1 (5 bases). The sequence came from an older man with acute or convalescent COVID-19. What was sequenced was peripheral blood. In DNA, the CDR3 is TGTGCCAGCAGTGAAGCGCTAATGGGTAGGGGCCGGGCTGAAGCTTTCTTT. Its protein product is CASSEALMGRGRAEAFF.